This T cell receptor beta chain is from a study of vaccination and CD4 T cells after COVID-19 (dated by TCRdb to the early 2020s). About the investigation overall: The convalescent cohort comprised six males and four females, including two Hispanic individuals, seven Caucasians, two Asians and one multiracial person. Participants received two doses of either the Pfizer-BioNTech BNT162b2 vaccine (n=8) or the Moderna mRNA-1273 vaccine (n=2). Post-COVID blood samples from convalescent patients were collected a median of roughly 100 days after diagnosis, with a range of about 35 to 180 days. Post-vaccine blood samples were collected a median of 72 days after the second vaccine dose, ranging from roughly 13 to 250 days. Culture stimuli were overlapping spike peptide pools from SARS-CoV-2 and from the common cold coronaviruses HCoV-NL63, HCoV-OC43 and HCoV-229E. Control cultures received a CEFX viral epitope pool as the positive control, an HIV-1 Nef peptide pool as the negative control, or no peptide. In approximately ten COVID-19 convalescent patients and a few infection-naive healthy vaccine recipients, the spike-specific CD4+ TCR repertoire before mRNA vaccination was compared with the repertoire after mRNA vaccination. The full study reports these points: The median count of SARS-CoV-2-reactive clonotypes went up from 20 to 25 after infection to 38 after vaccination, although the change was not significant. Of the vaccine-specific clones in convalescent patients, 304 of 307, or nearly all, reacted only to SARS-CoV-2 spike and did not cross-react with common cold coronaviruses. Among the post-vaccine SARS-CoV-2-reactive clones in convalescent patients, a median approximately 90% showed up only after vaccination, which suggests vaccine-specific priming. The study included relatively few convalescent patients and did not analyze early timepoints after natural infection.

As regards this clonotype: There is no known antigen for this receptor. Base qualities are not at hand, and no much larger clone is one base apart.

Libraries were made using PCR. DNA from cultured CD4+ T cells underwent TCR sequencing with the Oncomine TCR Beta short-read assay at the Johns Hopkins FTIC core. Genomic DNA was extracted from the cultured CD4+ T cells with the QIAamp micro DNA kit. The Oncomine TCR Beta libraries from cultured CD4+ T cells were pooled using unique dual indexes and then sequenced on an Illumina iSeq 100. The authors' pipeline ran thus. Non-productive sequences were removed, and CDR3s not starting with C, not ending with F or W, or shorter than 7 amino acids were discarded. The MANAFEST web application was used to identify antigen-specific clonotypes by comparing peptide-stimulated wells against reference wells and other culture wells. Positive clones required FDR below 0.05, an odds ratio above 5, and productive frequency above 0.1% in at least two of three replicate wells. A clonotype counted as cross-reactive if it showed significant expansion both in the SARS-CoV-2 spike wells and in at least one common cold coronavirus spike condition. Similarity between CDR3 sequences was evaluated in R version 3.6.1 using Levenshtein distances (stringdist) and unrooted phylogenetic trees (ape). TCRdb ran its own pipeline on the public reads, namely fastp trimming at Q25 and MiXCR clone calling, and kept in-frame beta chains. One record per CDR3 amino acid sequence lists the most common genes and DNA. The V and J calls shown here were made by TCRdb, not taken from the authors' results. The sample table lists some 25,000 distinct CDR3 sequences, approximately 67% of them with a count of one. The ten largest clones capture about a fifth of the sample.

The sample's treatment or condition label is to be understood as: approximately 11-day PBMC culture with coronavirus spike peptide pools or control peptides (ViraFEST assay). The study used the ViraFEST assay, which expanded antigen-specific T cells with peptide pools and then identified expanded clonotypes by TCR sequencing. The absence of prior SARS-CoV-2 infection in healthy vaccine recipients was confirmed by negative nucleocapsid antibody tests before and after vaccination. About 2 million PBMCs per well were cultured in IMDM with approximately 5% human AB serum and approximately 9.1 IU/ml IL-2, plus 10 ug/ml peptide pools. On days 3 and 7, half of the culture medium was replaced with fresh IL-2-containing medium. After 10 to 11 days of culture, CD4+ T cells were isolated by negative selection using the EasySep CD4+ T cell isolation kit. PBMCs were separated from whole blood using Ficoll-Paque Plus gradient centrifugation and then either used fresh or cryopreserved at -140C. Culture conditions were generally each tested in triplicate wells.

CDR1 and CDR2 (MNHEY, SVGAGI) derive from the germline V gene. The CDR3 goes from the cysteine to the phenylalanine over 14 residues. The sequence is cut down to CDR3 DNA, 42 bases in frame from base 1. Relative to germline, V is 0 bases shorter and J is 8 bases shorter, with 13 bases between their ends. The sequences come from CD4+ T cells from blood, cultured in vitro, collected after SARS-CoV-2 vaccination. The TCR comes from a human donor who received a COVID-19 vaccine. The chain links TRBV6-5 with TRBJ1-2; TRBD1 might be the D gene, on 6 matching bases. The nucleotides read TGTGCCAGCAGTTACTCGGTACAGGGTAGCGGCTACACCTTC. Translated, it gives CASSYSVQGSGYTF.